The T cell receptor (beta chain) described here comes from a study of shared clonotypes between healthy human individuals. Whole-study findings and limits: Relative to their counterparts shared across all four donors, non-shared clonotypes exhibited diminished generation probabilities. Although depth was large, rarefaction showed that sequencing of the sorted subsets was incomplete.

Only in-frame clones appear in the TCRdb table, and some are missing; sequencing was by immunoSEQ multiplex PCR. The sample has 2,500,000 or so clones, more than 85% seen once. For this clone: The antigen is undetermined.

The sequence derives from a man between 18 and 35 years old in good health. Some clones in this sample may be carry-over from other donors' samples. Sequencing used naive CD4+ T cells from PBMCs. Subset meaning: CD45RA+ positively selected.

This CDR3 reads CASSFEWSPTEAFF. Here the CDR3 DNA reads TGTGCCAGCAGCTTTGAATGGTCCCCCACTGAAGCTTTCTTT. The chain has TRBV11-1 and TRBJ1-1; D gene unclear. Germline CDR1 reads SGHAT; CDR2 reads FQDESV (reference sequence). The V gene lost 3 bases and the J gene lost 4 bases, with 12 bases spanning the gap. The CDR3 covers 14 residues.